The following is a T cell receptor (beta chain) sequence with its context. The method was immunoSEQ multiplex PCR; TCRdb's version includes in-frame clones alone and lacks a portion of them. The sample holds about 140,000 clones, 93% seen once. This entry belongs to a study of T cell responses to AZD1222 COVID-19 vaccine. Deletions cut 1 base from V and 0 bases from J, with 13 bases between. The CDR3 extends over 16 amino acids. CDR1 and CDR2 from the germline V gene are MGHRA and YSYEKL. This receptor was obtained from an adult who had recovered from COVID-19. The sequences come from peripheral blood, collected after recovery from COVID-19. The chain uses TRBV4-1 and TRBJ2-7; a weak D match, TRBD2 (5 bases). CDR3 residues: CASSQGGWESSYEQYF. The CDR3 bases are TGCGCCAGCAGCCAAGGTGGGTGGGAGAGCTCCTACGAGCAGTACTTC.